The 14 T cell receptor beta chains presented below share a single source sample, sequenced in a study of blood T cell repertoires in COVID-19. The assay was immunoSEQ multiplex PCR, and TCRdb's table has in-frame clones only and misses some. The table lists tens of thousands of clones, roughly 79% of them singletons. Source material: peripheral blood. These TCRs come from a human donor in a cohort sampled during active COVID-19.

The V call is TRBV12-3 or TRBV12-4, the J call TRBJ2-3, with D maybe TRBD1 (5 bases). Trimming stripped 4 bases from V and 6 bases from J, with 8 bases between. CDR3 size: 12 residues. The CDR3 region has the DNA TGTGCCAGCAGTTCAGGGTTCGATACGCAGTATTTT. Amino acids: CASSSGFDTQYF.

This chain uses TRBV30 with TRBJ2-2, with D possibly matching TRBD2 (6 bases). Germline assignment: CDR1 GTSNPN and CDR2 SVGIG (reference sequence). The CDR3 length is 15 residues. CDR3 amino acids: CAQRTGRSADGELFF. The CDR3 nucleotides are TGTGCGCAGCGAACCGGGAGAAGCGCGGACGGGGAGCTGTTTTTT.

The CDR3 nucleotides are TGTGCCAGCTCATCCAGGGAGGCTGCTGGAAACACCATATATTTT. Encoded protein: CASSSREAAGNTIYF. This chain links TRBV18 with TRBJ1-3, with D possibly matching TRBD1 (5 bases). CDR3 length equals 15 residues. The germline CDR1 and CDR2 sequences are KGHSH and LQKENI. With 5 bases removed from V and 2 bases from J, the gap between germline ends came to 13 bases. Based on the CDR3 plus reference TRBV18 and TRBJ1-3, the full variable domain is NAGVMQNPRHLVRRRGQEARLRCSPMKGHSHVYWYRQLPEEGLKFMVYLQKENIIDESGMPKERFSAEFPKEGPSILRIQQVVRGDSAAYFCASSSREAAGNTIYFGEGSWLTVV.

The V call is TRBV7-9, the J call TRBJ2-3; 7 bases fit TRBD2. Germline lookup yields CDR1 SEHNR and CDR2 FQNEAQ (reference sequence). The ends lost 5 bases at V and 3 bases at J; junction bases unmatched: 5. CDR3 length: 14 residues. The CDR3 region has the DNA TGTGCCAGCAGCCTCCCGGGGGGAACAGATACGCAGTATTTT. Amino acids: CASSLPGGTDTQYF.

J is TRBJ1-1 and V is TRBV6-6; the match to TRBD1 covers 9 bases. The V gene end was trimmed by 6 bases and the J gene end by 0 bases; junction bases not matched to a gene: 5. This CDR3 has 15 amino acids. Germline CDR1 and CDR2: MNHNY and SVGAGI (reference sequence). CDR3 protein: CASRSQGALNTEAFF. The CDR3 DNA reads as TGTGCCAGCAGATCACAGGGGGCTTTGAACACTGAAGCTTTCTTT.

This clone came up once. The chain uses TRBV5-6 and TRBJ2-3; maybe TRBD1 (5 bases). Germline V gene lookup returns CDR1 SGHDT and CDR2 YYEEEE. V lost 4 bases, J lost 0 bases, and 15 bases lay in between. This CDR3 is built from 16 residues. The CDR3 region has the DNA TGTGCCAGCAGCCTGTCTAGGGGTGTGAGCACAGATACGCAGTATTTT. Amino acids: CASSLSRGVSTDTQYF.

This CDR3 reads CASSGPGQGGYTF. As DNA, the CDR3 is TGTGCCAGCAGCGGGCCGGGACAAGGGGGCTACACCTTC. The chain combines TRBV9 with TRBJ1-2; D might be TRBD1 (6 bases). In germline, CDR1 is SGDLS, CDR2 YYNGEE. Deletions cut 3 bases from V and 8 bases from J, with 14 bases between. The CDR3 covers 13 residues.

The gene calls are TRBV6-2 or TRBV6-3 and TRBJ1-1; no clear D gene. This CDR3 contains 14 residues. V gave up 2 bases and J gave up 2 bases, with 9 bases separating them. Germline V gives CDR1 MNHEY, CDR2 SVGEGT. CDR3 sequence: CASSYGALNTEAFF. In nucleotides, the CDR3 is TGTGCCAGCAGTTACGGAGCGCTCAACACTGAAGCTTTCTTT.

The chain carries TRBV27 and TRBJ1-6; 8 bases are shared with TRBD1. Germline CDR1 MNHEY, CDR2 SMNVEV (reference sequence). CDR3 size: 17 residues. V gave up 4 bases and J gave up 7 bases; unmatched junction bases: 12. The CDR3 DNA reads TGTGCCAGCAGTTCTCGCGGACAGGGACCACGAAATTCACCCCTCCACTTT. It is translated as CASSSRGQGPRNSPLHF.

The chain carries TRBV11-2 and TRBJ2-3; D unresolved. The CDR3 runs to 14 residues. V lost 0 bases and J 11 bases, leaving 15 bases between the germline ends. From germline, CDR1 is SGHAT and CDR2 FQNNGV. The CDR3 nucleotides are TGTGCCAGCAGCTTAGATCAATCCTCCCTAGGGCAGTATTTT. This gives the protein CASSLDQSSLGQYF.

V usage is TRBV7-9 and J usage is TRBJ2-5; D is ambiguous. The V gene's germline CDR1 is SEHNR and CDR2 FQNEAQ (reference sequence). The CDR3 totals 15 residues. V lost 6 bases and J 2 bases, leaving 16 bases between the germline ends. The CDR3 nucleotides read TGTGCCAGCAGTTTAAGGCCAGGTCATCAAGAGACCCAGTACTTC. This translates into CASSLRPGHQETQYF. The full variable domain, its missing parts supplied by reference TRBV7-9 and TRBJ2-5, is DTGVSQNPRHKITKRGQNVTFRCDPISEHNRLYWYRQTLGQGPEFLTYFQNEAQLEKSRLLSDRFSAERPKGSFSTLEIQRTEQGDSAMYLCASSLRPGHQETQYFGPGTRLLVL.

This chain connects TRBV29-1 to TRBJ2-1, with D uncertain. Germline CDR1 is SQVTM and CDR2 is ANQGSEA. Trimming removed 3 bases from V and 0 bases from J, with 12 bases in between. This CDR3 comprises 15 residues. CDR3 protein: CSVEPQISSYNEQFF. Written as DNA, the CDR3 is TGCAGCGTTGAGCCCCAGATAAGCTCCTACAATGAGCAGTTCTTC.

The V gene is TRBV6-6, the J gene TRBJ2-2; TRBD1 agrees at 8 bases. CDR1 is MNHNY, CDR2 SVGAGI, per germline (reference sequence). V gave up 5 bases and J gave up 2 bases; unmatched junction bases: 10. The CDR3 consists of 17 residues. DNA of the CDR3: TGTGCCAGCAGTCGACGGCAGACAGGGGCTAACACCGGGGAGCTGTTTTTT. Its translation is CASSRRQTGANTGELFF.

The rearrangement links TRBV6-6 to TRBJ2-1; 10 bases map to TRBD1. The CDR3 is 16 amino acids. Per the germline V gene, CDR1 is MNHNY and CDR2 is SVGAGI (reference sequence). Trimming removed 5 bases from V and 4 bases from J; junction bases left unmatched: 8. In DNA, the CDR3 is TGTGCCAGCAGTGGGGGGGGACAGGGGCAGTACAATGAGCAGTTCTTC. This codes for CASSGGGQGQYNEQFF.